One TCR beta chain is described in this entry. Original methodology: Reference gene primer amplification gave nucleated cell count estimates. Repertoires were generated with immunoSEQ multiplex PCR, while TCRdb's copy carries only in-frame clones and drops some. Clone size and the V and J calls come from that table; the DNA yielded D and trimming. The table records 200,000 to 300,000 clones, 75% to 90% of them present only once. This specimen belongs to a study of blood T cell repertoires in COVID-19. Study at large: Samples taken during acute and convalescent COVID-19 were collected in the United States, Italy and Spain. From T cells, B-cell-depleted T cells, or PBMCs came the material, which was cDNA or gDNA.

With 9 bases clipped from V and 7 bases from J, the junction kept 4 bases outside the gene matches. The CDR3 is made up of 13 amino acids. Germline V CDR1 and CDR2: LNHDA, SQIVND (reference sequence). The chain combines TRBV19 with TRBJ1-4, with 11 bases aligning to TRBD1. The sequence was collected from an older woman with active or convalescent COVID-19. Sequenced sample: peripheral blood. The DNA for the CDR3 is TGTGCCAGCACGGGACAGGGGGTTGAAAAACTGTTTTTT. Amino acids: CASTGQGVEKLFF.